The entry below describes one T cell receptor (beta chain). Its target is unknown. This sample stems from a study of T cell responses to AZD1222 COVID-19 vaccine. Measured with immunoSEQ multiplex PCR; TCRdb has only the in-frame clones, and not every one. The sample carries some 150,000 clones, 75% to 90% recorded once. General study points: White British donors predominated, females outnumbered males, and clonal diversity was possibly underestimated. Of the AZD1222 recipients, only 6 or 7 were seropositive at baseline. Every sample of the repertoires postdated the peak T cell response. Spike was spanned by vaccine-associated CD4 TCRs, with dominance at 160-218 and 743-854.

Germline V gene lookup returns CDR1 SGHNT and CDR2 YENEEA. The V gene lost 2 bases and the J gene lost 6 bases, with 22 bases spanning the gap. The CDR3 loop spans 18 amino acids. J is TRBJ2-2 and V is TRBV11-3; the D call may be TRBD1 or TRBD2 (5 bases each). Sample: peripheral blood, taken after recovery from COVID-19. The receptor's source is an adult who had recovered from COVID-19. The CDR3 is CASSLPPYGTDRAGELFF. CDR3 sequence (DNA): TGTGCCAGCAGCTTACCGCCGTATGGGACCGATCGGGCCGGGGAGCTGTTTTTT.